Following are 30 T cell receptor beta chains from one sample sequenced in a study of cytomegalovirus exposure and HLA in healthy donors. PCR amplification relied on 60 Vbeta primers (plus 13 Jbeta primers). Only in-frame clones appear in the TCRdb table, and some are missing; sequencing was by immunoSEQ multiplex PCR. The table lists 100,000 to 150,000 clones, 77% of them singletons. Specimen: PBMCs. The receptors shown here come from a young man in good health and CMV-seropositive.

The chain's CDR3 is CASSGPTANQPQHF. DNA for the CDR3: TGTGCCAGCAGCGGCCCGACAGCGAATCAGCCCCAGCATTTT. The rearrangement joins TRBV9 to TRBJ1-5; possibly TRBD1 for D (5 bases). Germline CDR1 and CDR2: SGDLS and YYNGEE. V gave up 3 bases and J gave up 4 bases, with 11 bases separating them. CDR3 length: 14 residues.

The rearrangement uses TRBV30 and TRBJ2-6, with a tentative D call TRBD2 (6 bases). Germline CDR1 reads GTSNPN; CDR2 reads SVGIG (reference sequence). The V end was cut by 1 base, the J end by 0 bases, with 10 bases between. The CDR3 has 16 residues. CDR3 region: CAWSEFGSSGANVLTF. Here the CDR3 DNA reads TGTGCCTGGAGTGAGTTCGGGAGCTCTGGGGCCAACGTCCTGACTTTC.

This clone was detected a few times. The rearrangement links TRBV4-1 to TRBJ2-1, with 7 bases identical to TRBD2. Germline CDR1 reads MGHRA; CDR2 reads YSYEKL. The junction had 6 bases not matched to a gene; V was cut back by 0 bases and J by 7 bases. CDR3 length: 15 residues. The DNA for the CDR3 is TGCGCCAGCAGCCAAGATTGGAATAGCGGGAATGAGCAGTTCTTC. It encodes CASSQDWNSGNEQFF.

The rearrangement uses TRBV11-3 and TRBJ1-1; D may be TRBD1 (5 bases). V dropped 4 bases and J dropped 4 bases, with 13 bases sitting between them. Germline-derived CDR1 and CDR2 are SGHNT and YENEEA. The length of the CDR3 is 14 residues. The CDR3 coding sequence is TGTGCCAGCAGCTCAAGCGGGGCTGTCACTGAAGCTTTCTTT. Its protein product is CASSSSGAVTEAFF.

CDR3 nucleotides: TGCGCCAGCAGCCCCGGCTGGGCGACAAGCACAGATACGCAGTATTTT. The encoded protein is CASSPGWATSTDTQYF. This chain uses TRBV4-1 with TRBJ2-3; D gene unclear. Germline CDR1 MGHRA, CDR2 YSYEKL. This CDR3 region has 16 residues. V lost 4 bases and J 0 bases, leaving 14 bases between the germline ends.

The chain combines TRBV6-1 with TRBJ2-2, with TRBD1 matching 9 bases. Germline CDR1 reads MNHNS; CDR2 reads SASEGT. CDR3 length equals 15 residues. V shed 6 bases, J shed 5 bases, and the junction held 7 bases outside the gene matches. The CDR3 bases are TGTGCCAGCAGAACCGGACAGGGGAGGACCGGGGAGCTGTTTTTT. Protein sequence: CASRTGQGRTGELFF.

The chain combines TRBV6-6 with TRBJ2-5; 7 bases are a match to TRBD1. Looked up from germline, CDR1 is MNHNY and CDR2 is SVGAGI (reference sequence). Trimming removed 2 bases from V and 1 base from J; junction bases left unmatched: 7. The CDR3 extends over 16 amino acids. CDR3 loop: CASSYLVGQSQETQYF. CDR3 coding DNA: TGTGCCAGCAGTTACCTTGTGGGACAGTCCCAAGAGACCCAGTACTTC.

The chain has TRBV6-1 and TRBJ2-3; the match to TRBD2 covers 13 bases. The J segment lost 2 bases and the V segment lost 4 bases, leaving 3 bases of the junction unmatched. CDR1 is MNHNS and CDR2 is SASEGT in the germline V gene. This CDR3 has 16 residues. Here the CDR3 DNA reads TGTGCCAGCAGTGGGACTAGCGGGGGCTACACAGATACGCAGTATTTT. Protein: CASSGTSGGYTDTQYF.

The chain is built from TRBV19 and TRBJ2-1; D not certain. Per germline, CDR1 LNHDA and CDR2 SQIVND (reference sequence). V was trimmed by 2 bases and J by 9 bases, leaving 8 bases between them. The CDR3 spans 12 residues. Here the CDR3 reads CASSISRSEQFF. The CDR3, as DNA: TGTGCCAGTAGTATATCGAGGAGTGAGCAGTTCTTC. The variable domain in full, completed from reference TRBV19 and TRBJ2-1, reads DGGITQSPKYLFRKEGQNVTLSCEQNLNHDAMYWYRQDPGQGLRLIYYSQIVNDFQKGDIAEGYSVSREKKESFPLTVTSAQKNPTAFYLCASSISRSEQFFGPGTRLTVL.

The chain joins TRBV18 to TRBJ1-1; D may be TRBD1 (6 bases). Germline lookup yields CDR1 KGHSH and CDR2 LQKENI. The CDR3 sequence is 12 residues long. Trimming left V 5 bases short and J 3 bases short, with 7 bases between. As DNA, the CDR3 is TGTGCCAGCTCAAACAGGGACACTGAAGCTTTCTTT. Amino acids: CASSNRDTEAFF. Using reference TRBV18 and TRBJ1-1 for the parts outside the CDR3, the full variable domain is NAGVMQNPRHLVRRRGQEARLRCSPMKGHSHVYWYRQLPEEGLKFMVYLQKENIIDESGMPKERFSAEFPKEGPSILRIQQVVRGDSAAYFCASSNRDTEAFFGQGTRLTVV.

The chain links TRBV27 to TRBJ1-5; 10 nucleotides match TRBD1. The CDR3 has 16 residues. Germline CDR1 MNHEY, CDR2 SMNVEV (reference sequence). V lost 4 bases and J lost 2; bases outside the gene matches: 5. In DNA, the CDR3 is TGTGCCAGCAGTTCGACAGGGGGCAGGGGCAATCAGCCCCAGCATTTT. This gives the protein CASSSTGGRGNQPQHF.

The V and J genes are TRBV5-1 and TRBJ1-4; 10 nucleotides align to TRBD1. CDR3 length equals 19 residues. Germline V CDR1 and CDR2: SGHRS, YFSETQ. J gave up 0 bases and V 3 bases, and 11 bases lay outside the gene matches. This CDR3 reads CASSSRDRGGGATNEKLFF. In DNA form, the CDR3 reads TGCGCCAGCAGCTCCCGGGACAGGGGCGGGGGTGCAACTAATGAAAAACTGTTTTTT.

V and J are TRBV5-4 and TRBJ2-5; 7 nucleotides agree with TRBD1. The J segment lost 2 bases and the V segment lost 5 bases, leaving 6 bases of the junction unmatched. In germline, CDR1 is SGHNT, CDR2 YYREEE (reference sequence). CDR3 length: 14 amino acids. The DNA of the CDR3 is TGTGCCAGCAGTGGTTTACAGGGGCAAGAGACCCAGTACTTC. Translated: CASSGLQGQETQYF.

The rearrangement uses TRBV28 and TRBJ2-5; D is possibly TRBD2 (7 bases). V was clipped by 6 bases and J by 5 bases, with 19 bases between them. Germline CDR1 reads MDHEN; CDR2 reads SYDVKM. This CDR3 has 15 amino acids. The CDR3 DNA sequence: TGTGCCAGCAGCTCTACACAGGGAGGGAAGGAGACCCAGTACTTC. It codes for CASSSTQGGKETQYF. Using reference TRBV28 and TRBJ2-5 for the parts outside the CDR3, the full variable domain is DVKVTQSSRYLVKRTGEKVFLECVQDMDHENMFWYRQDPGLGLRLIYFSYDVKMKEKGDIPEGYSVSREKKERFSLILESASTNQTSMYLCASSSTQGGKETQYFGPGTRLLVL.

The chain uses TRBV6-1 and TRBJ2-7; 8 bases line up with TRBD2. This CDR3 contains 15 residues. Germline V CDR1 and CDR2: MNHNS, SASEGT. V lost 7 bases to trimming and J lost 1 base; unmatched junction nucleotides: 9. The CDR3 sequence is CASTPVAGGSYEQYF. The DNA of the CDR3 is TGTGCCAGCACCCCAGTCGCGGGGGGATCCTACGAGCAGTACTTC.

The chain links TRBV18 to TRBJ1-1; 8 nucleotides line up with TRBD1. The CDR3 has 12 residues. Germline CDR1 KGHSH, CDR2 LQKENI. The ends lost 4 bases at V and 8 bases at J; junction bases unmatched: 3. CDR3 loop: CASSRTGTEAFF. The CDR3 DNA follows: TGTGCCAGCTCACGGACAGGGACGGAAGCTTTCTTT.

The V call is TRBV5-6, the J call TRBJ1-1; D perhaps matches TRBD1 (6 bases). Deletions cut 2 bases from V and 4 bases from J, with 12 bases between. The germline CDR1 and CDR2 sequences are SGHDT and YYEEEE. This CDR3 has 14 amino acids. CDR3 sequence (DNA): TGTGCCAGCAGCTTCGGAACAGGGACCACTGAAGCTTTCTTT. This encodes CASSFGTGTTEAFF.

This clone came up a few times. V usage is TRBV9 and J usage is TRBJ2-1, with D possibly TRBD2 on 6 matching bases. V gave up 0 bases and J gave up 9 bases, with 19 bases separating them. The CDR3 is 16 amino acids. Germline V gives CDR1 SGDLS, CDR2 YYNGEE. CDR3 residues: CASSVGLAIKTGEQFF. The CDR3 nucleotides are TGTGCCAGCAGCGTAGGGCTAGCGATCAAAACCGGTGAGCAGTTCTTC.

CDR3 DNA: TGTGCCAGCAAGAACAGTCCTAACACTGAAGCTTTCTTT. This encodes CASKNSPNTEAFF. The V and J genes are TRBV7-3 and TRBJ1-1; D not certain. CDR1 is SGHTA, CDR2 FQGTGA, per germline. This CDR3 region has 13 residues. The germline V and J ends were trimmed by 7 bases and 2 bases, with 11 bases remaining between them. Drawing the rest from reference TRBV7-3 and TRBJ1-1, the complete variable domain is GAGVSQTPSNKVTEKGKYVELRCDPISGHTALYWYRQSLGQGPEFLIYFQGTGAADDSGLPNDRFFAVRPEGSVSTLKIQRTERGDSAVYLCASKNSPNTEAFFGQGTRLTVV.

This chain joins TRBV5-1 and TRBJ2-6; TRBD2 might be the D (6 bases). The CDR3 runs 19 residues. V was clipped by 4 bases and J by 0 bases, with 20 bases between them. CDR1 SGHRS and CDR2 YFSETQ come from the germline V gene. The CDR3 is CASSHGIAGGFSGANVLTF. CDR3 in DNA: TGCGCCAGCAGCCATGGAATTGCTGGGGGGTTCTCTGGGGCCAACGTCCTGACTTTC. Full variable domain (outside the CDR3, taken from reference TRBV5-1 and TRBJ2-6): KAGVTQTPRYLIKTRGQQVTLSCSPISGHRSVSWYQQTPGQGLQFLFEYFSETQRNKGNFPGRFSGRQFSNSRSEMNVSTLELGDSALYLCASSHGIAGGFSGANVLTFGAGSRLTVL.

CDR3 sequence: CAISGEGVLDEQYF. In nucleotides, the CDR3 is TGTGCCATCAGTGGGGAAGGGGTTTTGGACGAGCAGTACTTC. The chain combines TRBV10-3 with TRBJ2-7; D perhaps matches TRBD1 (5 bases). Germline values: CDR1 ENHRY, CDR2 SYGVKD. The V end lost 4 bases, the J end lost 5 bases, and 15 bases lay between the germline ends. CDR3 length equals 14 residues.

The chain joins TRBV7-6 to TRBJ2-1, with TRBD2 matching 9 bases. This CDR3 contains 17 residues. Per the germline V gene, CDR1 is SGHVS and CDR2 is FNYEAQ. The V segment lost 3 bases and the J segment 3 bases; nucleotides outside the gene matches: 9. The CDR3 here is CASSLLTGTSFYNEQFF. The CDR3 nucleotides are TGTGCCAGCAGCTTGCTCACCGGGACTAGCTTCTACAATGAGCAGTTCTTC.

In its sample, this clone was seen a few times. The chain carries TRBV6-1 and TRBJ1-2; 7 bases agree with TRBD1. The CDR3 has 13 amino acids. Germline CDR1 and CDR2: MNHNS and SASEGT. After removal of 4 bases from V and 7 bases from J, the junction contained 6 bases not matched to a gene. The CDR3 DNA reads as TGTGCCAGCAGTGGACAGGGAGGTGGTGGCTACACCTTC. This translates into CASSGQGGGGYTF.

The chain has TRBV6-6 and TRBJ1-2; 8 bases are a match to TRBD1. V shed 3 bases and J 4 bases; nucleotides not matched to a gene: 4. Germline assignment: CDR1 MNHNY and CDR2 SVGAGI (reference sequence). CDR3 length: 14 residues. This CDR3 reads CASSYYTGGYGYTF. The CDR3 region has the DNA TGTGCCAGCAGTTATTACACAGGGGGCTATGGCTACACCTTC.

This rearrangement joins TRBV5-1 to TRBJ1-2, with 10 bases matching TRBD1. The CDR3 sequence is 15 residues long. V gave up 4 bases and J gave up 3 bases; unmatched junction bases: 6. Looked up from germline, CDR1 is SGHRS and CDR2 is YFSETQ. As DNA, the CDR3 is TGCGCCAGCAGCACCGACAGGGGGCAGGACTATGGCTACACCTTC. Protein: CASSTDRGQDYGYTF.

The V and J genes are TRBV4-1 and TRBJ2-7, with 9 nucleotides matching TRBD1. V was clipped by 0 bases and J by 3 bases; unmatched bases: 6. The CDR3 spans 16 residues. Germline loops: CDR1 MGHRA, CDR2 YSYEKL. CDR3 nucleotide sequence: TGCGCCAGCAGCCAAGACGGGAAGACAGGGGGCTACGAGCAGTACTTC. It is translated as CASSQDGKTGGYEQYF.

The chain links TRBV19 to TRBJ1-1; TRBD1 might be the D (5 bases). The CDR3 extends over 13 amino acids. V was pared by 0 bases and J by 5 bases, with 7 bases between. CDR1 LNHDA and CDR2 SQIVND come from the germline V gene (reference sequence). The CDR3: CASSIDGGTEAFF. The CDR3, as DNA: TGTGCCAGTAGTATAGATGGGGGGACTGAAGCTTTCTTT. Full variable domain (outside the CDR3, taken from reference TRBV19 and TRBJ1-1): DGGITQSPKYLFRKEGQNVTLSCEQNLNHDAMYWYRQDPGQGLRLIYYSQIVNDFQKGDIAEGYSVSREKKESFPLTVTSAQKNPTAFYLCASSIDGGTEAFFGQGTRLTVV.

The chain employs TRBV10-1 and TRBJ1-1; TRBD1 agrees at 10 bases. Germline-derived CDR1 and CDR2 are WNHNN and SYGVQD (reference sequence). V lost 4 bases to trimming and J lost 3 bases; unmatched junction nucleotides: 14. The CDR3 runs to 18 residues. This CDR3 reads CASSARDRGADIYTEAFF. The DNA for the CDR3 is TGCGCCAGCAGTGCCCGGGACAGGGGCGCTGATATCTACACTGAAGCTTTCTTT.

The rearrangement joins TRBV19 to TRBJ1-6; 10 bases are shared with TRBD1. The CDR3 sequence is 14 residues long. J was trimmed by 7 bases and V by 6 bases; bases with no gene match: 3. Germline values: CDR1 LNHDA, CDR2 SQIVND (reference sequence). The CDR3 protein is CASRGTGVNSPLHF. CDR3 bases: TGTGCCAGTAGGGGGACAGGGGTAAATTCACCCCTCCACTTT.

There are a few counts of this clone. CDR3 in amino acids: CASSPRPGLLGDEQFF. The CDR3, as DNA: TGTGCCAGCAGCCCAAGACCGGGACTCCTTGGGGATGAGCAGTTCTTC. V usage is TRBV7-8 and J usage is TRBJ2-1; D might be TRBD2 (6 bases). V shed 5 bases and J shed 8 bases, with 22 bases lying between them. Germline lookup yields CDR1 SGHVS and CDR2 FQNEAQ. CDR3 length equals 16 residues.